The clone carrying this TCR beta chain has just a few counts. Its antigen is still unknown. This entry comes from a study of T cell repertoires in cytomegalovirus infection. Across the study: Public TCR beta signatures marked donors with CMV infection and the matching HLA. Study-wide points: Summed frequency of public TCR beta families distinguished CMV carriers with the relevant HLA. Clonotypes of TCR beta that were HLA-C-restricted and CMV-specific dominated the ex vivo response.

TCRdb recomputed calls from the reads with MiXCR, one row per CDR3 protein. Here the sample spans about 240,000 distinct CDR3 sequences, roughly an eighth being singletons. Germline V lookup: CDR1 LGHDT, CDR2 YNNKEL (reference sequence). The CDR3 spans 15 residues. V was pared by 3 bases and J by 1 base, with 12 bases between. The origin of this receptor is a human donor in good health (CMV status not recorded). Some clones in this sample may be carry-over from other donors' samples. Sequencing was done on a sample of PBMCs. This chain uses TRBV3-1 with TRBJ1-1; D uncertain. The CDR3 DNA sequence: TGTGCCAGCAGCCACCTGCGTGGCGGGAACACTGAAGCTTTCTTT. Translating gives CASSHLRGGNTEAFF.